This T cell receptor (beta chain) was sequenced in a study of T cell repertoires in aging, cancer and after chemotherapy. Study at large: Patients with glioblastoma brain tumors were sampled before and after temozolomide-based therapy. The full dataset contained several million TCR reads.

Overall study findings and caveats: Compared with age-matched healthy donors, untreated hematological or solid cancer patients showed higher blood TCR clonality. In each cancer cohort, median generation probability increased across chemotherapy, suggesting thymic output rebounded.

V was pared by 6 bases and J by 7 bases, with 15 bases between. This CDR3 region has 12 residues. Germline V lookup: CDR1 SQVTM, CDR2 ANQGSEA. Multiplex touch-down PCR with TRB-A/B primers amplified rearranged V-D-J TRB sequences. MiXCR, applied by TCRdb to the multiplex PCR reads, yields one record per CDR3 protein. The sample gives around 1,000 distinct CDR3 sequences, roughly 25% of which show up once; roughly 25% is in the top ten. The template was genomic DNA from peripheral blood, not RNA. This clonotype qualifies as large. The antigen is not known. The receptor's source is a human donor with a solid tumor. The V call is TRBV29-1, the J call TRBJ1-2; a weak D match, TRBD1 (6 bases). The sample taken for sequencing was blood. Here the CDR3 DNA reads TGCAGCGTCCTCAGGGGAGGTTTTGGCTACACCTTC. Residues: CSVLRGGFGYTF.